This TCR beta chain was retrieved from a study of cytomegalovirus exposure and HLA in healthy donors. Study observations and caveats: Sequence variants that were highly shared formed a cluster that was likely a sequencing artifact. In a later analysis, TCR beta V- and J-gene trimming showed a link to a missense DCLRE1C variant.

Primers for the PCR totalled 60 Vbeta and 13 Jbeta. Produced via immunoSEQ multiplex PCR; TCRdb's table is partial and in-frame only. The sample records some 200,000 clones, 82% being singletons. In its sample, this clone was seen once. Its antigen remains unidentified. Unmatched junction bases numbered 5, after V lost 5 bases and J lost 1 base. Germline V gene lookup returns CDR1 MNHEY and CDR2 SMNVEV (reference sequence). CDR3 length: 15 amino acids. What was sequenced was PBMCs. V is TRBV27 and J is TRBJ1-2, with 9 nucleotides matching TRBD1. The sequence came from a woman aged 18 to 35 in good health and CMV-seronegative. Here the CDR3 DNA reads TGTGCCAGCAGTACTACAGGGGGCGATAACTATGGCTACACCTTC. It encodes CASSTTGGDNYGYTF.